The entry below describes one T cell receptor beta chain. TCRdb processed the PCR reads anew with MiXCR; each CDR3 protein has one entry. There are around 460,000 distinct CDR3 sequences in the sample; 20% to 25% occur only once, and 0.65% to 0.95% lies in the top ten. This sample was included in a study of molecular identifiers for immune sequencing clone quantification. Germline CDR1 DFQATT, CDR2 SNEGSKA (reference sequence). V dropped 3 bases and J dropped 4 bases, with 16 bases sitting between them. This CDR3 has 16 residues. This TCR came from a human donor in good health. Some libraries in this study had Jurkat cell RNA spiked in. The rearrangement uses TRBV20-1 and TRBJ1-6, with D perhaps matching TRBD1 (5 bases). The sequencing sample was made of naive CD8+ T cells from blood, with Jurkat cell RNA spiked in. Stated subset: FACS-sorted CD8+CD4-CCR7+CD45RA+ naive T cells. CDR3 in DNA: TGCAGTGCTAGGGGGGTCAGACAGCCGTATAATTCACCCCTCCACTTT. It specifies CSARGVRQPYNSPLHF.